The 8 T cell receptor beta chains listed next were all sequenced from one sample in a study of blood T cell repertoires in COVID-19. The table came from immunoSEQ multiplex PCR; TCRdb's copy has only in-frame clones and leaves some out. Among over 200,000 clones listed, 75% to 90% were seen once. Sequencing used PBMCs or T cells enriched from blood (not recorded which). Receptor source: a man aged 25-45 years who had recovered from COVID-19.

This clone has a handful of counts. The V call is TRBV28, the J call TRBJ1-4; no clear D gene. The ends were cut back, 8 bases at V and 7 bases at J, with 17 bases in the middle. The CDR3 sequence is 14 residues long. In germline, CDR1 is MDHEN, CDR2 SYDVKM. CDR3 region: CASSLAGKFEKLFF. The DNA for the CDR3 is TGTGCCAGCTCTTTGGCGGGGAAGTTTGAAAAACTGTTTTTT.

The rearrangement uses TRBV28 and TRBJ2-5; 9 bases match TRBD2. The CDR3 runs 15 residues. Germline-derived CDR1 and CDR2 are MDHEN and SYDVKM. V shed 6 bases and J 2 bases; nucleotides not matched to a gene: 7. The CDR3 loop is CASRPGLAEQETQYF. The CDR3 nucleotides are TGTGCCAGCAGACCGGGACTAGCAGAACAAGAGACCCAGTACTTC. Drawing the rest from reference TRBV28 and TRBJ2-5, the complete variable domain is DVKVTQSSRYLVKRTGEKVFLECVQDMDHENMFWYRQDPGLGLRLIYFSYDVKMKEKGDIPEGYSVSREKKERFSLILESASTNQTSMYLCASRPGLAEQETQYFGPGTRLLVL.

V gene TRBV28 combines with J gene TRBJ1-5, with unresolved D. The germline V and J ends were trimmed by 2 bases and 9 bases, with 11 bases remaining between them. The CDR3 totals 13 residues. CDR1 MDHEN and CDR2 SYDVKM come from the germline V gene. The DNA of the CDR3 is TGTGCCAGCAGTTTAAGGGTAGCGGGGCCCCAGCATTTT. Translating it yields CASSLRVAGPQHF.

This chain joins TRBV11-2 and TRBJ1-1; D gene ambiguous. Germline loops: CDR1 SGHAT, CDR2 FQNNGV. Trimming stripped 7 bases from V and 5 bases from J, with 14 bases between. This CDR3 spans 13 amino acids. The CDR3 spells CASTPVSPTEAFF. The CDR3 nucleotides are TGTGCCAGCACTCCAGTTTCTCCTACTGAAGCTTTCTTT. Together with reference TRBV11-2 and TRBJ1-1, the CDR3 gives the full variable domain: EAGVAQSPRYKIIEKRQSVAFWCNPISGHATLYWYQQILGQGPKLLIQFQNNGVVDDSQLPKDRFSAERLKGVDSTLKIQPAKLEDSAVYLCASTPVSPTEAFFGQGTRLTVV.

V and J are TRBV5-1 and TRBJ2-7, with TRBD1 identical over 8 bases. Germline V gene lookup returns CDR1 SGHRS and CDR2 YFSETQ. The CDR3 extends over 15 amino acids. J lost 3 bases, V lost 2 bases, and 7 bases had no gene match. This CDR3 reads CASSLTRGPNYEQYF. DNA of the CDR3: TGCGCCAGCAGCTTAACCAGGGGGCCAAACTACGAGCAGTACTTC. The full variable domain, with the rest looked up from reference TRBV5-1 and TRBJ2-7, is KAGVTQTPRYLIKTRGQQVTLSCSPISGHRSVSWYQQTPGQGLQFLFEYFSETQRNKGNFPGRFSGRQFSNSRSEMNVSTLELGDSALYLCASSLTRGPNYEQYFGPGTRLTVT.

This chain uses TRBV29-1 with TRBJ1-6, with 8 bases lining up with TRBD1. The CDR3 consists of 13 residues. V was pared by 7 bases and J by 5 bases, with 4 bases of the junction left unmatched. Germline V lookup: CDR1 SQVTM, CDR2 ANQGSEA. In nucleotides, the CDR3 is TGCAGCGCTTCGACAGGGGATAATTCACCCCTCCACTTT. It translates to CSASTGDNSPLHF.

The chain combines TRBV18 with TRBJ1-5; 8 nucleotides match TRBD1. The CDR3 length is 13 residues. Trimming cost V 4 bases and J 5 bases; bases outside gene matches: 1. Germline V gene lookup returns CDR1 KGHSH and CDR2 LQKENI. The CDR3: CASSQQGDQPQHF. CDR3 nucleotide sequence: TGTGCCAGCTCACAACAGGGGGATCAGCCCCAGCATTTT.

The J gene is TRBJ2-7, the V gene TRBV19; 11 positions match TRBD1. Losses at the gene ends were 3 bases for V and 3 bases for J; bases not matched to a gene: 1. CDR1 and CDR2 (germline): LNHDA, SQIVND (reference sequence). The CDR3 consists of 14 residues. CDR3 nucleotide sequence: TGTGCCAGTAGTATTGGGACAGGGGGCTACGAGCAGTACTTC. This encodes CASSIGTGGYEQYF.